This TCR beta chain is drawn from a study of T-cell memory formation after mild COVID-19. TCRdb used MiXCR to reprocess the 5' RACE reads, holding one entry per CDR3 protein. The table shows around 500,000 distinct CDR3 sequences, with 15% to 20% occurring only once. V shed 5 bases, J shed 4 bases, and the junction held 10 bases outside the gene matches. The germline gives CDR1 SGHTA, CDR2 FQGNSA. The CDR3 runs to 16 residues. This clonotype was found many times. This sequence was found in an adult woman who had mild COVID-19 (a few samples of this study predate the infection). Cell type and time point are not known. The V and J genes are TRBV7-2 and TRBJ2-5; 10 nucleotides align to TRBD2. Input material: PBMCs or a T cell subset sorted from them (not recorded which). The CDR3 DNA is TGTGCCAGCAGCACCTCGACTAGCGGGCCCACAGAGACCCAGTACTTC. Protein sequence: CASSTSTSGPTETQYF.